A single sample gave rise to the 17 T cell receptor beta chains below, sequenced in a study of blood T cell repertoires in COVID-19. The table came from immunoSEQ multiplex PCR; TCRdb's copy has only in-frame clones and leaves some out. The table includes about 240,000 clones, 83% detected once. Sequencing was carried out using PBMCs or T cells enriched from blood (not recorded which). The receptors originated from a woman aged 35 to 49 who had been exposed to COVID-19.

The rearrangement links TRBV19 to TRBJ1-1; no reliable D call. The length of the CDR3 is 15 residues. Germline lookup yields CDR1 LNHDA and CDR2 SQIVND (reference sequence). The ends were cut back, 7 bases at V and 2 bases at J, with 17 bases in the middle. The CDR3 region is CASKLRGGRNTEAFF. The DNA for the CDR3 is TGTGCCAGTAAGCTACGAGGAGGCCGAAACACTGAAGCTTTCTTT.

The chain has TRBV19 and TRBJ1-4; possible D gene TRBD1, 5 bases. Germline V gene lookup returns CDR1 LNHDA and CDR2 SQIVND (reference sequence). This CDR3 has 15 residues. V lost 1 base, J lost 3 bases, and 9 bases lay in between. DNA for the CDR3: TGTGCCAGTAGTATAGGAACAGGCCCTAATGAAAAACTGTTTTTT. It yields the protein CASSIGTGPNEKLFF. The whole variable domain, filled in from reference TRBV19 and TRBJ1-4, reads DGGITQSPKYLFRKEGQNVTLSCEQNLNHDAMYWYRQDPGQGLRLIYYSQIVNDFQKGDIAEGYSVSREKKESFPLTVTSAQKNPTAFYLCASSIGTGPNEKLFFGSGTQLSVL.

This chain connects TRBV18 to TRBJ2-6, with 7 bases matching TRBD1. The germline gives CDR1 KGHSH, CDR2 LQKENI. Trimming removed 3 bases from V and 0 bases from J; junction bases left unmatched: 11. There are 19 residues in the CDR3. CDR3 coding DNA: TGTGCCAGCTCACCCCGACAGGGTCCGTTTAACTCTGGGGCCAACGTCCTGACTTTC. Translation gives CASSPRQGPFNSGANVLTF.

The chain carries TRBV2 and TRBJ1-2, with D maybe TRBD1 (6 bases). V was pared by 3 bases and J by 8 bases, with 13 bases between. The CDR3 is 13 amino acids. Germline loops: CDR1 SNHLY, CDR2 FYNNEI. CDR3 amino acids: CASSDDRSGGYTF. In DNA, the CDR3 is TGTGCCAGCAGTGACGACAGGTCTGGCGGCTACACCTTC.

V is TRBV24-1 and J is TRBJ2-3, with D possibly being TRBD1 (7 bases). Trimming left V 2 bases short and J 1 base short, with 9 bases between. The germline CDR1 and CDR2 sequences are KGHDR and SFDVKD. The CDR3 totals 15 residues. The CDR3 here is CATSDSRGGTDTQYF. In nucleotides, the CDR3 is TGTGCCACCAGTGATTCCAGGGGGGGCACAGATACGCAGTATTTT.

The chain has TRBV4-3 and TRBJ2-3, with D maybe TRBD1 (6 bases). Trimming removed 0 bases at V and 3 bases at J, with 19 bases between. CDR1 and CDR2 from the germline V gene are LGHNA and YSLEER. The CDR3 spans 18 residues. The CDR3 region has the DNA TGCGCCAGCAGCCAAGATAATTCCAGGGGATTGTGGACAGATACGCAGTATTTT. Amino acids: CASSQDNSRGLWTDTQYF.

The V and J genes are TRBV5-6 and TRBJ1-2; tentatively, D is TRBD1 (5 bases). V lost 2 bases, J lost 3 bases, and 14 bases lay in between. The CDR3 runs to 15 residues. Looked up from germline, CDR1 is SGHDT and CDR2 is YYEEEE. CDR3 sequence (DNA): TGTGCCAGCAGCTTAGAGGACTGGGGGGACTATGGCTACACCTTC. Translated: CASSLEDWGDYGYTF. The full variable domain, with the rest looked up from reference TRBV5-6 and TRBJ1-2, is DAGVTQSPTHLIKTRGQQVTLRCSPKSGHDTVSWYQQALGQGPQFIFQYYEEEERQRGNFPDRFSGHQFPNYSSELNVNALLLGDSALYLCASSLEDWGDYGYTFGSGTRLTVV.

CDR3 DNA sequence: TGTGCCAGCAGTACCGGACAGTATGGCTACACCTTC. This gives the protein CASSTGQYGYTF. The chain uses TRBV28 and TRBJ1-2; possibly TRBD1 for D (6 bases). V lost 5 bases and J 5 bases, leaving 9 bases between the germline ends. Germline V gene sequence: CDR1 MDHEN, CDR2 SYDVKM. The CDR3 spans 12 residues.

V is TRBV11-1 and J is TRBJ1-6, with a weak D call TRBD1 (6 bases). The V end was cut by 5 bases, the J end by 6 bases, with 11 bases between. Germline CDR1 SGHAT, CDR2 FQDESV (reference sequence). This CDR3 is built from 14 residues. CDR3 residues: CASSLQGGNSPLHF. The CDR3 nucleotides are TGTGCCAGCAGCCTACAGGGTGGTAATTCACCCCTCCACTTT.

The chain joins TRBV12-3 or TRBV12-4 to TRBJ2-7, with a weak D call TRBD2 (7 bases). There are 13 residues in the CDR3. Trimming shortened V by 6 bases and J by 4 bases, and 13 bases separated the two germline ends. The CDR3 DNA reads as TGTGCCAGCAGCCTGAGGGGGGGGTACGAGCAGTACTTC. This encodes CASSLRGGYEQYF.

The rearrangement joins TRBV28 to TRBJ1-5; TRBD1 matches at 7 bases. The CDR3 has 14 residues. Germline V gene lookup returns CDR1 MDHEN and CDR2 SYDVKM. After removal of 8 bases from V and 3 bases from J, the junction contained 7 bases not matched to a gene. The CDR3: CASGNRGPNQPQHF. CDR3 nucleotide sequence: TGTGCCAGCGGAAACAGGGGCCCCAATCAGCCCCAGCATTTT.

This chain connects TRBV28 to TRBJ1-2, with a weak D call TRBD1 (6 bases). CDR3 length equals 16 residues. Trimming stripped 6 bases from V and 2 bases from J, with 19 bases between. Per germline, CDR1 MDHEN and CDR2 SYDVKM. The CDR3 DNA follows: TGTGCCAGCAGCTTCAGGACCGTGAGGGGGAACTATGGCTACACCTTC. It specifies CASSFRTVRGNYGYTF.

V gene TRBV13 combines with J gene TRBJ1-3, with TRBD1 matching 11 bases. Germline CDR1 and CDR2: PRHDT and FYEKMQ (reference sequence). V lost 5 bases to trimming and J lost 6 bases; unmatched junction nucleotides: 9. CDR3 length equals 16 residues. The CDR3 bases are TGTGCCAGCAGCCAGGGGGGACAGGGGGTCGAAAACACCATATATTTT. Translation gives CASSQGGQGVENTIYF.

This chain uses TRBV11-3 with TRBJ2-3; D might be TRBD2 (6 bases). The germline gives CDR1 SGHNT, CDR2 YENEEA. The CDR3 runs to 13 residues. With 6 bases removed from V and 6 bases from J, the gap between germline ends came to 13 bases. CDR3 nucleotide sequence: TGTGCCAGCAGGGAGGGGCCATCGGATACGCAGTATTTT. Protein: CASREGPSDTQYF.

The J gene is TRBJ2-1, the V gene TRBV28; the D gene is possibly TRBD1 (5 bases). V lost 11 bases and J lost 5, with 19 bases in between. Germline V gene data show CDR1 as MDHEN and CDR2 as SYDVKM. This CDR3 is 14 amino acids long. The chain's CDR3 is CAGTQAGAHNEQFF. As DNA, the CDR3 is TGTGCCGGCACCCAGGCTGGGGCCCACAATGAGCAGTTCTTC.

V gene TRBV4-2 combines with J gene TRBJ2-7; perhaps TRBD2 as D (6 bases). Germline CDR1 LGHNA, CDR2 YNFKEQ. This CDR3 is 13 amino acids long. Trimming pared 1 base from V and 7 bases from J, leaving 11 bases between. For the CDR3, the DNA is TGTGCCAGCAGCCAAGGGGGGGTCGCAGAGCAGTACTTC. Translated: CASSQGGVAEQYF.

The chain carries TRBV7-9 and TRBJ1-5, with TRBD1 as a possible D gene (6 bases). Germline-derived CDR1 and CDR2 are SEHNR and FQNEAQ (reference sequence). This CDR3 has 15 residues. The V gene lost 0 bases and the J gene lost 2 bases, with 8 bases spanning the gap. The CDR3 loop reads CASSLADRRNQPQHF. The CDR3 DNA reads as TGTGCCAGCAGCTTAGCGGACAGACGCAATCAGCCCCAGCATTTT.